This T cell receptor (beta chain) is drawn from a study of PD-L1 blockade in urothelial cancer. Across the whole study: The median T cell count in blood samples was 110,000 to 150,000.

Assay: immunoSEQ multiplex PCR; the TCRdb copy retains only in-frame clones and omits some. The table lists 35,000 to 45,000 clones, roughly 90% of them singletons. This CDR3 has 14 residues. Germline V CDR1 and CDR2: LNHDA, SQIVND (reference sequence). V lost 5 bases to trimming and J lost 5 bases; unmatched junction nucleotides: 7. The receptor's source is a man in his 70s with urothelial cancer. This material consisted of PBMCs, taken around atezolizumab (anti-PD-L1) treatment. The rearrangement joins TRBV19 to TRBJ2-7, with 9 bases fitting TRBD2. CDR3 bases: TGTGCCAGTAGTTTCGCGGGAGGGCCGCACGAGCAGTACTTC. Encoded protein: CASSFAGGPHEQYF.